These 12 T cell receptor beta chains were sequenced from one sample in a study of cytomegalovirus exposure and HLA in healthy donors. Use of 60 Vbeta and 13 Jbeta primers characterized the PCR. Produced via immunoSEQ multiplex PCR; TCRdb's table is partial and in-frame only. This table has 200,000 to 250,000 clones, 77% appearing once. The sample comprised PBMCs. The origin of the receptors is a woman aged 55-69 years in good health and CMV-seropositive.

J is TRBJ1-2 and V is TRBV7-3, with TRBD1 as a possible D gene (5 bases). Trimming stripped 3 bases from V and 8 bases from J, with 13 bases between. Germline CDR1 is SGHTA and CDR2 is FQGTGA. This CDR3 region has 13 residues. CDR3 region: CASSLGQGDGYTF. The CDR3, as DNA: TGTGCCAGCAGCTTGGGGCAGGGTGACGGCTACACCTTC.

The rearrangement uses TRBV5-1 and TRBJ2-3; 9 positions agree with TRBD1. Germline lookup yields CDR1 SGHRS and CDR2 YFSETQ. V lost 4 bases and J lost 0; bases outside the gene matches: 0. CDR3 length: 14 amino acids. DNA of the CDR3: TGCGCCAGCAGCGGGACAGGGAGCACAGATACGCAGTATTTT. Residues: CASSGTGSTDTQYF.

This clone was observed once. The chain joins TRBV9 to TRBJ1-6; 7 positions match TRBD1. CDR1 and CDR2 from the germline V gene are SGDLS and YYNGEE. This CDR3 spans 16 amino acids. J was trimmed by 7 bases and V by 4 bases; bases with no gene match: 11. In nucleotides, the CDR3 is TGTGCCAGCAGCCTCACCGGGGGACAGATGAATTCACCCCTCCACTTT. It encodes CASSLTGGQMNSPLHF.

This clone has just one count. V usage is TRBV27 and J usage is TRBJ2-5, with 9 bases lining up with TRBD1. J was trimmed by 5 bases and V by 2 bases; bases with no gene match: 3. This CDR3 contains 14 residues. The germline V gene has CDR1 MNHEY and CDR2 SMNVEV (reference sequence). The CDR3 DNA sequence: TGTGCCAGCAGTTTAGGGACAGGGTTGGAGACCCAGTACTTC. This encodes CASSLGTGLETQYF.

Here the CDR3 DNA reads TGTGCCAGCAGCGGAGACTTGAACACTGAAGCTTTCTTT. Translating gives CASSGDLNTEAFF. This rearrangement joins TRBV7-2 to TRBJ1-1; D remains unclear. V lost 5 bases and J 0 bases, leaving 7 bases between the germline ends. Germline V CDR1 and CDR2: SGHTA, FQGNSA. This CDR3 comprises 13 residues. The full variable domain, in which reference TRBV7-2 and TRBJ1-1 provide the parts outside the CDR3, is GAGVSQSPSNKVTEKGKDVELRCDPISGHTALYWYRQSLGQGLEFLIYFQGNSAPDKSGLPSDRFSAERTGGSVSTLTIQRTQQEDSAVYLCASSGDLNTEAFFGQGTRLTVV.

This clone was picked up a small number of times. The chain combines TRBV10-3 with TRBJ2-1, with D perhaps TRBD1 (5 bases). From germline, CDR1 is ENHRY and CDR2 SYGVKD. This CDR3 has 13 amino acids. Trimming stripped 3 bases from V and 8 bases from J, with 11 bases between. CDR3 DNA: TGTGCCATCAGTGATGGGGCAGAGGATGAGCAGTTCTTC. This translates into CAISDGAEDEQFF.

J is TRBJ2-3 and V is TRBV10-3; D is possibly TRBD1 (5 bases). The V end was cut by 3 bases, the J end by 6 bases, with 13 bases between. The CDR3 is 14 amino acids. The V gene's germline CDR1 is ENHRY and CDR2 SYGVKD. The CDR3 DNA is TGTGCCATCAGTGAAGGGATCCACAGGGATACGCAGTATTTT. This sequence encodes CAISEGIHRDTQYF.

The chain is built from TRBV27 and TRBJ2-3; 8 nucleotides agree with TRBD1. The germline V gene has CDR1 MNHEY and CDR2 SMNVEV (reference sequence). The CDR3 runs 16 residues. Losses at the gene ends were 2 bases for V and 0 bases for J; bases not matched to a gene: 4. The CDR3 region has the DNA TGTGCCAGCAGTTTAAGGGCAGGGGGCAGCACAGATACGCAGTATTTT. This encodes CASSLRAGGSTDTQYF.

The chain couples TRBV19 to TRBJ2-7, with a possible D match to TRBD2 (6 bases). CDR1 LNHDA and CDR2 SQIVND come from the germline V gene (reference sequence). The CDR3 is made up of 12 amino acids. V shed 8 bases and J shed 7 bases, with 15 bases lying between them. The CDR3 sequence: CASANPRGEQYF. CDR3 in DNA: TGTGCCAGTGCGAACCCACGGGGGGAGCAGTACTTC.

J is TRBJ1-2 and V is TRBV27, with 9 bases identical to TRBD1. The CDR3 runs to 16 residues. The V and J ends lost 0 bases and 6 bases, in that order; junction bases with no gene match: 8. Germline CDR1 is MNHEY and CDR2 is SMNVEV (reference sequence). The CDR3 DNA follows: TGTGCCAGCAGTTTATCGCCGGGACAGGGTGGAAATGGCTACACCTTC. Encoded protein: CASSLSPGQGGNGYTF.

Written as DNA, the CDR3 is TGTGCCACCGCCTTTGAGCGGGGGAACACCGGGGAGCTGTTTTTT. Its protein is CATAFERGNTGELFF. The rearrangement uses TRBV10-3 and TRBJ2-2, with TRBD2 matching 7 bases. Germline V CDR1 and CDR2: ENHRY, SYGVKD. The CDR3 contains 15 residues. The ends lost 10 bases at V and 1 base at J; junction bases unmatched: 9.

The V call is TRBV21-1, the J call TRBJ2-1; TRBD1 is the table's D call and was not checked against the DNA. TRBV21-1 is recorded as a pseudogene. The CDR3 runs to 16 residues. This CDR3 is CASSERTGGSYNEQFF. DNA for the CDR3: TGTGCCAGCAGCGAGCGGACAGGGGGCTCCTACAATGAGCAGTTCTTC.